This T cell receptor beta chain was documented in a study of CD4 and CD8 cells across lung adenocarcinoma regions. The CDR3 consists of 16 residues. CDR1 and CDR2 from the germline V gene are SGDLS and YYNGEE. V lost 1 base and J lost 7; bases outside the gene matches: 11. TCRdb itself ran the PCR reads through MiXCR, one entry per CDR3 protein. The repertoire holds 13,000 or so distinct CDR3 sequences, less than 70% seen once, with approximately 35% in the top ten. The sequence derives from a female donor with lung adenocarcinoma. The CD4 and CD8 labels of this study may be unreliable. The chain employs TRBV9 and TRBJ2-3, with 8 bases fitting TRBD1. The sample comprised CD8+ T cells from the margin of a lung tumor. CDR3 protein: CASSVLTGGERNTQYF. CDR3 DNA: TGTGCCAGCAGCGTATTAACAGGGGGAGAGAGAAATACGCAGTATTTT.